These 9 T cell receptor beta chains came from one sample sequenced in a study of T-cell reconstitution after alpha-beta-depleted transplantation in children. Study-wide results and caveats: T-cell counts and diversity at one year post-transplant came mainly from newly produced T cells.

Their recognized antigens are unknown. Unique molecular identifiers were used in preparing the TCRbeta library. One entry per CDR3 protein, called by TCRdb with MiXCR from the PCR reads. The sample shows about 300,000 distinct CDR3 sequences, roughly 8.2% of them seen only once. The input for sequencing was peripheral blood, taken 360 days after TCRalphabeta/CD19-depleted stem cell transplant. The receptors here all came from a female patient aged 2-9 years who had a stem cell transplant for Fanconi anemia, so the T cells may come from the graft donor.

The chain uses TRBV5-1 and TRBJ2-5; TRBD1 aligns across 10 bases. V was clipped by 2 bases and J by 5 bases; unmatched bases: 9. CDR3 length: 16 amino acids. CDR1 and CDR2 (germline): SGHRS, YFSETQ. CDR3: CASSLGRDRGWETQYF. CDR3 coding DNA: TGCGCCAGCAGCTTAGGCCGGGACAGGGGATGGGAGACCCAGTACTTC. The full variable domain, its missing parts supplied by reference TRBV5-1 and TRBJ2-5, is KAGVTQTPRYLIKTRGQQVTLSCSPISGHRSVSWYQQTPGQGLQFLFEYFSETQRNKGNFPGRFSGRQFSNSRSEMNVSTLELGDSALYLCASSLGRDRGWETQYFGPGTRLLVL.

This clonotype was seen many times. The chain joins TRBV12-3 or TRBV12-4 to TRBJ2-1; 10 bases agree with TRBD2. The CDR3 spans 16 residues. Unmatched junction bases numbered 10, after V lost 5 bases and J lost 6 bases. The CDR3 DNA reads TGTGCCAGCAGTAAGAGCGGGAGGGCCCCCCTCAATGAGCAGTTCTTC. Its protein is CASSKSGRAPLNEQFF.

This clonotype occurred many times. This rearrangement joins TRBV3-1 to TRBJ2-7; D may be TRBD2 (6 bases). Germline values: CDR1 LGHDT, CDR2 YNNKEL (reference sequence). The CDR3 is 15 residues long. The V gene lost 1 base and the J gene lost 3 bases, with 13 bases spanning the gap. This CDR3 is CASSQGGAGLYEQYF. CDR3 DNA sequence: TGTGCCAGCAGCCAAGGCGGGGCAGGACTCTACGAGCAGTACTTC.

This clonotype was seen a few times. CDR3 in amino acids: CASSPPENYGYTF. CDR3 bases: TGTGCCAGCTCACCACCCGAGAACTATGGCTACACCTTC. This sequence joins TRBV18 and TRBJ1-2; D remains ambiguous. Looked up from germline, CDR1 is KGHSH and CDR2 is LQKENI. Trimming took off 0 bases at V and 2 bases at J, with 4 bases between the two ends. The CDR3 spans 13 residues.

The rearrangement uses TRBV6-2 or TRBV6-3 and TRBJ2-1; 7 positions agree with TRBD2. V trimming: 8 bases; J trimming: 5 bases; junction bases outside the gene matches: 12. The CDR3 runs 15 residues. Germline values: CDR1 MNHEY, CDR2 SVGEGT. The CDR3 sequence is CASHRGGLGDNEQFF. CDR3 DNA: TGTGCCAGCCATAGGGGAGGACTAGGGGACAATGAGCAGTTCTTC.

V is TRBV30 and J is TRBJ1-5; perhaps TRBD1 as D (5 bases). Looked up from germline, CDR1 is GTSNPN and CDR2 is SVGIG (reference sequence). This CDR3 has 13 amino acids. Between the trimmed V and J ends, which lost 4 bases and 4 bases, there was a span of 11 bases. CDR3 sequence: CAWTRDGNQPQHF. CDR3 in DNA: TGTGCCTGGACCCGGGACGGGAATCAGCCCCAGCATTTT.

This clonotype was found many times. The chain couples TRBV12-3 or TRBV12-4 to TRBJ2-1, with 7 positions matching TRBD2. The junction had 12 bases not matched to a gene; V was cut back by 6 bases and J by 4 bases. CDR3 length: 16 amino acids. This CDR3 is CASSNPAGMGYNEQFF. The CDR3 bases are TGTGCCAGCAGCAATCCAGCGGGGATGGGGTACAATGAGCAGTTCTTC.

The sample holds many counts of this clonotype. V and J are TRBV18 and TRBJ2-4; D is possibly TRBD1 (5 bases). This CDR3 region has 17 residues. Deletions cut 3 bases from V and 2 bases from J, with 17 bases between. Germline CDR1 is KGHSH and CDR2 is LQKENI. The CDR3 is CASSPRLGDRTKNIQYF. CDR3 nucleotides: TGTGCCAGCTCACCTCGGCTAGGGGATCGAACCAAAAACATTCAGTACTTC.

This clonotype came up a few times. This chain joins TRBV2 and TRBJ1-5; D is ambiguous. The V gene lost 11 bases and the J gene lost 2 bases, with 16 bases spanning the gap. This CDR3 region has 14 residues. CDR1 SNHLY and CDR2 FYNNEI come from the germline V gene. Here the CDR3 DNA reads TGTGCCTGCGCTGGACGGGAACGCAATCAGCCCCAGCATTTT. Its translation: CACAGRERNQPQHF.